A selection of T cell receptor beta chains follows, all from one sample in a study of shared clonotypes between healthy human individuals. Measured with immunoSEQ multiplex PCR; TCRdb has only the in-frame clones, and not every one. The sample yields millions of clones, approximately 93% seen once. Material: naive CD4+ T cells from PBMCs. All receptors come from a man aged 18 to 30 in good health. Some clones in this sample may be carry-over from other donors' samples. Each CDR3 is given with its conserved first and last residue. A D gene is named only where the DNA matches it firmly. Size tells how often a clone was seen (once, few, many) or the class of an expanded clone, and some rows leave it out.

abundance	v_gene	j_gene	d_gene	CDR3nt	CDR3aa
NA	TRBV2	TRBJ2-7	TRBD2	TGTGCCAGCAGTGGGAGCAGCGGGAGGTATTTTGCGGTGTCCTACGAGCAGTACTTC	CASSGSSGRYFAVSYEQYF
NA	TRBV10-3	TRBJ1-1	TRBD1	TGTGCCATCAGTCCGCTCGGACAGGGCGACACTGAAGCTTTCTTT	CAISPLGQGDTEAFF
NA	TRBV28	TRBJ1-2	TRBD1	TGTGCCAGCACCCCGGGACAGTCCTATGGCTACACCTTC	CASTPGQSYGYTF
NA	TRBV28	TRBJ2-3	NA	TGTGCCAGCAGTTGGGGAGGTGTGAATACGCAGTATTTT	CASSWGGVNTQYF
NA	TRBV30	TRBJ1-2	TRBD1	TGTGCCTGGAAGGGAAAGGGGGCACAAACCTACTATGGCTACACCTTC	CAWKGKGAQTYYGYTF
NA	TRBV5-1	TRBJ2-1	NA	TGCGCCAGCAGCTGGAGGGCCGGGACAGACAATGAGCAGTTCTTC	CASSWRAGTDNEQFF
few	TRBV5-1	TRBJ2-1	TRBD2	TGCGCCAGCAGCGGGACTAGCGGGAGCTACAATGAGCAGTTCTTC	CASSGTSGSYNEQFF
NA	TRBV6-5	TRBJ1-1	NA	TGTGCCAGCACATCCGGGGGATTGGGCACTGAAGCTTTCTTT	CASTSGGLGTEAFF
NA	TRBV7-3	TRBJ2-1	NA	TGTGCCAGCAGCTACAGCCGGACCAATGAGCAGTTCTTC	CASSYSRTNEQFF
NA	TRBV7-8	TRBJ1-3	NA	TGTGCCAGCAGCTTAGGTGCAGGCCCTTCTGGAAACACCATATATTTT	CASSLGAGPSGNTIYF
NA	TRBV2	TRBJ2-2	TRBD2	TGTGCCAGCAGTCTGAGACTAGCGGATCGGGGGTTTTTT	CASSLRLADRGFF
NA	TRBV29-1	TRBJ2-7	NA	TGCAGCAGCATAGCGAACCGGAGCCCCTACGAGCAGTACTTC	CSSIANRSPYEQYF
NA	TRBV15	TRBJ2-7	NA	TGTGCCACCAGCAGAGGGCTACTGGAGGGACGGCGCGAGCAGTACTTC	CATSRGLLEGRREQYF
NA	TRBV28	TRBJ1-2	NA	TGTGCCAGCAGTAGAACCCTGACAGGTCACTATGGCTACACCTTC	CASSRTLTGHYGYTF
NA	TRBV29-1	TRBJ1-1	NA	TGCGGTGTTGCAGGACAGTCGAACACTGAAGCTTTCTTT	CGVAGQSNTEAFF